This T cell receptor beta chain was documented in a study of cytomegalovirus exposure and HLA in healthy donors (TCRdb year 2017). Looking at the study overall: According to an earlier analysis of a few hundred of the donors, 150 million to 200 million T cells yielded 117 million unique TCR beta sequences and about 300 Gb of sequence data. The study aimed to test whether cataloging public T cell receptors could reveal signatures of past pathogen exposure. The later analysis used no new phenotypic data to find candidate immune exposures, relying instead on TCR beta sequences and their occurrence across donors. To predict cytomegalovirus infection status, the study combined high-throughput TCR immunosequencing, statistical association of individual TCRs with disease status, and machine learning. Among a few hundred genotyped donors of the cohort, an average of approximately 240,000 unique TCR beta nucleotide sequences were sequenced per donor, approximately 20% of them non-productive. A handful of DR-DQ haplotypes were handled as single units for association and clustering because linkage in the cohort was strong. An earlier analysis of 587 of the donors applied high-throughput TCR beta sequencing to assess whether each TCR beta V gene segment acted as functional or pseudogenic. Using immunosequencing, the study profiled T cell repertoires from 500 to 800 subjects and related those repertoires to cytomegalovirus serostatus. A later genetic analysis used genome-wide SNP genotypes for 398 of the 666 donors, treating that subset as a discovery cohort. In addition to the first cohort of 666 subjects, a separate validation cohort of 130 or so different subjects was used. A later analysis re-examined previously published TCR beta repertoires from more than 650 donors and added high-resolution HLA genotyping to investigate patterns of TCR occurrence. Class I and class II HLA loci were covered by the typing at four-digit resolution. All discovery cohort repertoires had been generated on a single sequencing platform. Of the 300 to 500 genotyped donors, approximately 81% were placed in the genetic ancestry cluster associated with self-reported Caucasian donors. Alongside the repertoire data, information on donor age, sex, ethnicity and CMV serostatus was compiled. Around 330 gigabases of sequencing data and around 88 million unique TCR sequences made up an early release that covered over 550 HLA-typed donors. The number of donors typed differed by locus, with roughly 620-640 for A, B, C, DRB1 and DQB1, around 500 for DQA1, 606 for DPA1, and approximately 470 for DPB1. The study at large found these results: The authors suggested that the approach could potentially be generalized to other disease states and immunological phenotypes. Broadly in line with IMGT annotations, most TCR beta V segments showed up in productive rearrangements about 90% or about 30% of the time in an earlier analysis of roughly 590 of the donors. In a later analysis, 16,951 TCR beta sequences were associated with specific HLA alleles at a false discovery rate of 0.05. A cluster of highly shared sequence variants was judged likely to represent a technical artifact of the sequencing pipeline. In a later analysis, HLA-associated TCR beta chains were found to be more clonally expanded and to have lower generation probabilities than equally common non-associated chains. In a later analysis, TCR association rates were found to vary across HLA loci, with the most associated TCRs seen for DRB1 alleles and the fewest for HLA-C alleles. A further reported finding was that TCR beta sequences accurately predicted the HLA-A and HLA-B alleles for most subjects in the first cohort. HLA typing was unavailable for some donors at each locus, so association tests used only the typed subset. For the cohort, immune exposure information was limited to CMV serostatus. The classifier was reported to diagnose cytomegalovirus status with high specificity and sensitivity in both the original cohort and the validation cohort. Three of the identified cytomegalovirus-associated TCR beta chains were confirmed in vitro to be specific for cytomegalovirus antigens. A later analysis found that most CMV-associated TCR beta chains appeared HLA-restricted, with HLA associations seemingly driven largely by CMV exposure. A later genetic analysis reported fewer N-insertions in productive TCRs among donors in an Asian-associated ancestry cluster than the roughly 700-donor mean. A later genetic analysis associated a missense DCLRE1C variant with V-gene and J-gene trimming of TCR beta chains, and an independent cohort replicated the association. Linkage disequilibrium might explain the correlated functional status among segregating V segments, but an unknown experimental factor could not be ruled out. Approximately 18 rarely observed V segments, including chromosome 9 orphons, were excluded from the earlier analysis of about 600 of the donors because counts were too low. In this cohort, only TCR beta chains were sequenced, and detectable features were limited by the absence of alpha or paired-chain data. Some IMGT-functional V segments, including TRBV6-2 and TRBV6-3, could not be told apart with the 87-base-pair reads, so those segments were excluded. The study listed 150 to 200 TCR beta chains as associated with cytomegalovirus. Across donors, most TCR sequences were observed very rarely, whereas some public TCRs were present in many individuals. When HLA alleles, especially DR and DQ, strongly co-occurred, attributing TCR associations to individual alleles was difficult. The presence/absence analyses assumed that sequencing depth was roughly uniform across donors, and that assumption may not be true. According to a later analysis, parvovirus B19, influenza, CMV and Epstein-Barr virus appeared linked to several top co-occurrence clusters.

For this clone: Its antigen specificity is not known. Within one base of it there is no much larger clone, and no base qualities were kept.

As encoded in the germline V gene (reference sequence), CDR1 is MNHEY while CDR2 is SMNVEV. Reading from cysteine to phenylalanine, the CDR3 counts 19 amino acids. The CDR3 DNA has 57 bases and is translated from base 1. V has 1 base trimmed and J has 5 bases trimmed; junction bases matching no gene number 16. The cohort was made up of 666 healthy bone marrow donors. At the time of sampling, all cohort members were nominally healthy, though unrecorded immune exposures were likely present. The donor tested CMV seronegative, placing the donor among the approximately 360 seronegative members of the cohort. A peripheral blood sample was collected from each donor, and TCR beta sequencing was performed on peripheral blood mononuclear cells. The Qiagen DNeasy Blood Extraction Kit was used to extract genomic DNA from the blood cell samples. The protocol used for the library was the immunoSEQ multiplex PCR assay. The multiplex PCR relied on a mix of 60 forward primers for TCR Vbeta segments and 13 reverse primers for TCR Jbeta segments. The CDR3 region of rearranged TCR beta genes was amplified from genomic DNA by a multiplex PCR assay. The Illumina HiSeq System was used to sequence the amplified TCR beta libraries as 87-base-pair reads. As for the original processing: In a later analysis, some 80 million unique TCR beta chains were counted across the 690 or so repertoires, and roughly 10 million of these chains were shared by at least two donors. A nearest-neighbor algorithm error-corrected the raw reads and collapsed the reads into unique sequences, merging closely related sequences to remove PCR and sequencing errors. Alignment of CDR3 sequences to IMGT reference sequences was used to assign V, D and J gene segments. Each retained sequence needed at least a six-nucleotide match to both a V gene segment and a J gene segment. Rearrangements were classified as productive when the CDR3 lacked stop codons and remained in frame with V and J, and all other rearrangements were classified as non-productive. CDR3 was defined by IMGT convention, running from the second conserved V-encoded cysteine to the conserved J-encoded phenylalanine. Sequences without an unambiguous match to a single V gene segment were excluded from the earlier analysis of about 630 of the donors. An earlier analysis of several hundred of the donors called V segments functional above 56.7% productive rearrangements and segregating when the between-donor standard deviation exceeded 5%. A statistical classification framework was developed to diagnose cytomegalovirus status using the catalog of TCR beta chain sequences. In a later analysis, V and J genes were assigned by comparing TCR nucleotide sequences against IMGT/GENE-DB human TR gene sequences. The TCRdist pipeline was used in a later analysis to assign CDR3 sequences and most-parsimonious VDJ recombination scenarios. In a later analysis, each TCR beta chain was defined by its CDR3 amino acid sequence together with its V-gene family, and reads lacking a unique V-gene family were excluded. To address suspected cross-contamination and a sequencing artifact, a later analysis removed 592 highly shared, low-generation-probability nucleotide sequences. In a later analysis, a clonal expansion index for each public chain was calculated from normalized within-repertoire ranks of inferred template counts. In a later analysis, generation probabilities were computed using a VDJ recombination model fitted to out-of-frame rearrangements, and the results were checked against IGoR. A later analysis scored TCR-TCR, TCR-HLA and TCR-CMV co-occurrence with hypergeometric tests, applying a repertoire-size bias correction to TCR pairs. False discovery rates were estimated in a later analysis by permuting HLA or CMV assignments 20 times. In a later analysis, co-occurring TCRs were grouped using DBSCAN, with TCRdist sequence similarity added in when clustering inside HLA-allele-positive subsets. Co-occurrence clustering excluded repertoires with fewer than 30,000 or more than 120,000 public chains, plus five with anomalous nucleotide sharing. What TCRdb holds here is the immuneACCESS table cut down to in-frame rearrangements. Part of the clones is not present; checked against another copy, under half of the missing clones reflect an unresolved V gene, and the others are unexplained. V, J and clone size are those of that table, while D and trimming were read from the DNA. The sample table holds 100,000 to 150,000 clones, of which roughly 78% were seen once. The ten largest make up roughly 5% of the sample.

This TCR came from a young man in good health and CMV-seronegative. The sequence is built from TRBV27 and TRBJ2-5, with TRBD1 matching 10 junction bases. The source material was PBMCs. Read as DNA, the sequence is TGTGCCAGCAGTTTATATCCGCCCGCCCGGGACAGGGGTGTGGAGACCCAGTACTTC. It translates to CASSLYPPARDRGVETQYF.